Each of the 28 T cell receptor beta chains below was sequenced from the same sample in a study of shared clonotypes between healthy human individuals. The data were produced by immunoSEQ multiplex PCR, yet TCRdb's version contains in-frame clones alone and is incomplete. The data show around 2.3 million clones, with approximately 94% seen just once and around 0.13% held by the top ten. The material sequenced was naive CD4+ T cells sorted from blood. The sample's subset: CD45RA+ positively selected. Receptors originate from a young man in good health.

The chain employs TRBV7-9 and TRBJ2-3; either TRBD1 or TRBD2 may fit D (5 bases each). From germline, CDR1 is SEHNR and CDR2 FQNEAQ (reference sequence). The CDR3 has 12 amino acids. V lost 3 bases, J lost 6 bases, and 7 bases lay in between. CDR3 residues: CASSFGDDTQYF. DNA for the CDR3: TGTGCCAGCAGCTTTGGGGACGATACGCAGTATTTT.

This chain connects TRBV6-5 to TRBJ2-3; no definite D call. CDR1 is MNHEY and CDR2 is SVGAGI in the germline V gene. Trimming stripped 5 bases from V and 4 bases from J, with 10 bases between. This CDR3 is built from 13 residues. The CDR3, as DNA: TGTGCCAGCAGTCTCCGGCGCGCAGATACGCAGTATTTT. Its translation: CASSLRRADTQYF.

This chain joins TRBV10-2 and TRBJ1-1; 8 nucleotides line up with TRBD1. This CDR3 has 13 amino acids. V was clipped by 5 bases and J by 3 bases; unmatched bases: 2. Germline V gene sequence: CDR1 WSHSY, CDR2 SAAADI. As DNA, the CDR3 is TGCGCCAGCAGTAACAGGGGGGACACTGAAGCTTTCTTT. Residues: CASSNRGDTEAFF.

This rearrangement joins TRBV30 to TRBJ1-1; D is possibly TRBD1 (6 bases). The V gene lost 5 bases and the J gene lost 5 bases, with 21 bases spanning the gap. CDR1 is GTSNPN and CDR2 is SVGIG in the germline V gene (reference sequence). The CDR3 sequence is 15 residues long. The CDR3 DNA reads TGTGCCTGGGATACCTGGGGCAGGGGAGGTACTGAAGCTTTCTTT. This gives the protein CAWDTWGRGGTEAFF.

The chain is built from TRBV18 and TRBJ1-1, with unresolved D. This CDR3 comprises 16 residues. V lost 1 base and J 1 base, leaving 13 bases between the germline ends. Germline V CDR1 and CDR2: KGHSH, LQKENI. The CDR3 sequence is CASSPRDIRANTEAFF. As DNA, the CDR3 is TGTGCCAGCTCACCACGTGACATCCGGGCGAACACTGAAGCTTTCTTT. The full variable domain, completed using reference TRBV18 and TRBJ1-1, is NAGVMQNPRHLVRRRGQEARLRCSPMKGHSHVYWYRQLPEEGLKFMVYLQKENIIDESGMPKERFSAEFPKEGPSILRIQQVVRGDSAAYFCASSPRDIRANTEAFFGQGTRLTVV.

Comment on this clone: The identical CDR3 is also encoded by other nucleotide sequences in the sample. The chain uses TRBV10-3 and TRBJ1-2, with D uncertain. CDR1 and CDR2 from the germline V gene are ENHRY and SYGVKD. This CDR3 spans 13 amino acids. V was cut by 2 bases and J by 0 bases, with 4 bases left in between. The CDR3 spells CAISEAANYGYTF. The CDR3 nucleotides are TGTGCCATCAGTGAGGCAGCTAACTATGGCTACACCTTC.

Here the CDR3 reads CASSERGFSSYNEQFF. The CDR3 bases are TGTGCCAGCAGTGAGAGGGGGTTCAGCTCCTACAATGAGCAGTTCTTC. This sequence joins TRBV6-1 and TRBJ2-1; a possible D gene is TRBD1 (6 bases). This CDR3 contains 16 residues. CDR1 is MNHNS, CDR2 SASEGT, per germline. With 3 bases removed from V and 0 bases from J, the gap between germline ends came to 12 bases.

The J gene is TRBJ1-5, the V gene TRBV4-2; tentative D call: TRBD1 (6 bases). The length of the CDR3 is 15 residues. CDR1 is LGHNA, CDR2 YNFKEQ, per germline. V gave up 8 bases and J gave up 3 bases, with 17 bases separating them. CDR3 sequence: CASAIQGSDNQPQHF. The CDR3 DNA is TGTGCCAGCGCGATCCAGGGGTCTGACAATCAGCCCCAGCATTTT.

In this sample, this clone turned up once. J is TRBJ1-5 and V is TRBV10-1; D uncertain. In germline, CDR1 is WNHNN, CDR2 SYGVQD (reference sequence). With 8 bases removed from V and 6 bases from J, the gap between germline ends came to 8 bases. CDR3 length: 11 amino acids. The CDR3 bases are TGCGCCAGCGGGCCTTTTCAGCCCCAGCATTTT. It specifies CASGPFQPQHF.

This chain joins TRBV7-2 and TRBJ2-7, with TRBD1 identical over 7 bases. CDR3 length equals 16 residues. The junction had 10 bases not matched to a gene; V was cut back by 5 bases and J by 0 bases. Germline V gene sequence: CDR1 SGHTA, CDR2 FQGNSA. DNA for the CDR3: TGTGCCAGCAGCCCTGCGCCGCAGGGGGTCTCCTACGAGCAGTACTTC. It specifies CASSPAPQGVSYEQYF.

The rearrangement joins TRBV4-2 to TRBJ2-7, with 11 bases fitting TRBD2. Germline CDR1 LGHNA, CDR2 YNFKEQ. After removal of 0 bases from V and 4 bases from J, the junction contained 5 bases not matched to a gene. The CDR3 consists of 16 residues. The CDR3 is CASSQDLAGGGYEQYF. The CDR3 DNA reads TGTGCCAGCAGCCAAGATCTAGCGGGGGGTGGATACGAGCAGTACTTC.

The chain links TRBV7-9 to TRBJ1-2; D unresolved. The CDR3 is made up of 14 amino acids. Germline CDR1 SEHNR, CDR2 FQNEAQ (reference sequence). Trimming removed 0 bases from V and 4 bases from J, with 9 bases in between. CDR3 in DNA: TGTGCCAGCAGCTTAGCGGATGGGCTCTATGGCTACACCTTC. Translating gives CASSLADGLYGYTF.

The chain has TRBV27 and TRBJ2-2; 8 bases are shared with TRBD1. Germline loops: CDR1 MNHEY, CDR2 SMNVEV (reference sequence). The CDR3 length is 16 residues. V lost 1 base, J lost 1 base, and 2 bases stayed unmatched. CDR3 bases: TGTGCCAGCAGTTTATGGGGACAGGTGAACACCGGGGAGCTGTTTTTT. Residues: CASSLWGQVNTGELFF.

The CDR3 sequence is CATSRDREVGNTQYF. The CDR3 DNA reads TGTGCCACCAGCAGGGACAGGGAGGTCGGGAATACGCAGTATTTT. This chain uses TRBV15 with TRBJ2-3; 8 bases match TRBD1. CDR3 size: 15 residues. Trimming took 3 bases from V and 7 from J; bases not matched to a gene: 9. The germline V gene encodes CDR1 LNHNV and CDR2 YYDKDF (reference sequence).

V gene TRBV7-2 combines with J gene TRBJ1-2; TRBD1 matches at 9 bases. This CDR3 is built from 17 residues. V lost 0 bases, J lost 1 base, and 6 bases stayed unmatched. Germline V gene lookup returns CDR1 SGHTA and CDR2 FQGNSA. The CDR3 loop reads CASSLAPGQGYNYGYTF. The CDR3 bases are TGTGCCAGCAGCTTAGCACCGGGACAGGGTTATAACTATGGCTACACCTTC.

The V gene is TRBV18, the J gene TRBJ1-2; 10 bases map to TRBD1. The V segment lost 0 bases and the J segment 9 bases; nucleotides outside the gene matches: 10. The CDR3 has 16 residues. In germline, CDR1 is KGHSH, CDR2 LQKENI. The CDR3 coding sequence is TGTGCCAGCTCACCACCGTATGGGACAGGGGTCCCCCGCTACACCTTC. Residues: CASSPPYGTGVPRYTF.

The gene calls are TRBV7-2 and TRBJ2-1, with 14 bases identical to TRBD2. The CDR3 extends over 18 amino acids. CDR1 is SGHTA, CDR2 FQGNSA, per germline. V was pared by 1 base and J by 7 bases, with 9 bases of the junction left unmatched. CDR3 residues: CASSLGWYGTSGRNEQFF. The CDR3 nucleotides are TGTGCCAGCAGCTTAGGCTGGTACGGGACTAGCGGGAGAAATGAGCAGTTCTTC.

Of note for this clone: The sample carries other DNA sequences with the same CDR3. This chain links TRBV5-1 with TRBJ1-1; 8 bases map to TRBD1. With 3 bases clipped from V and 4 bases from J, the junction kept 2 bases outside the gene matches. Germline-derived CDR1 and CDR2 are SGHRS and YFSETQ. The CDR3 has 13 residues. CDR3 sequence (DNA): TGCGCCAGCAGCTCACAGGGGGGCACTGAAGCTTTCTTT. This gives the protein CASSSQGGTEAFF.

The chain links TRBV6-5 to TRBJ2-5, with D possibly being TRBD1 (5 bases). This CDR3 region has 14 residues. V lost 6 bases, J lost 5 bases, and 16 bases lay in between. Germline V gene sequence: CDR1 MNHEY, CDR2 SVGAGI. CDR3 in amino acids: CASRLTVGPETQYF. CDR3 sequence (DNA): TGTGCCAGCAGGCTAACGGTGGGGCCCGAGACCCAGTACTTC.

In the case of this clone: At the DNA level, this CDR3 is encoded by other sequences in the same sample as well. The gene calls are TRBV30 and TRBJ2-5; 7 bases match TRBD1. CDR3 length: 13 amino acids. Germline CDR1 and CDR2: GTSNPN and SVGIG (reference sequence). Losses at the gene ends were 2 bases for V and 4 bases for J; bases not matched to a gene: 4. CDR3 bases: TGTGCCTGGAGTCGACAGGGCGGAGAGACCCAGTACTTC. Amino acids: CAWSRQGGETQYF.

V and J are TRBV19 and TRBJ2-7; 10 bases align to TRBD1. The CDR3 is 13 amino acids. With V trimmed by 9 bases and J by 5 bases, 7 bases remained unmatched. CDR1 is LNHDA and CDR2 is SQIVND in the germline V gene (reference sequence). CDR3 DNA sequence: TGTGCCAGCAACTACGGGACAGGGGACGAGCAGTACTTC. It translates to CASNYGTGDEQYF.

The chain links TRBV19 to TRBJ1-2, with D perhaps TRBD1 (5 bases). Germline-derived CDR1 and CDR2 are LNHDA and SQIVND (reference sequence). The CDR3 sequence is 17 residues long. Deletions cut 3 bases from V and 4 bases from J, with 21 bases between. CDR3 nucleotide sequence: TGTGCCAGTAGTATTAGTTCTGGGTCGCAGGGCGGCTATGGCTACACCTTC. This codes for CASSISSGSQGGYGYTF.

This chain joins TRBV5-6 and TRBJ2-7, with TRBD1 as a possible D gene (5 bases). This CDR3 spans 13 amino acids. CDR1 and CDR2 (germline): SGHDT, YYEEEE. Deletions cut 5 bases from V and 2 bases from J, with 11 bases between. CDR3 amino acids: CASSSGHTYEQYF. CDR3 nucleotide sequence: TGTGCCAGCAGTAGTGGACACACCTACGAGCAGTACTTC.

The chain links TRBV7-2 to TRBJ2-1; D tentatively fits TRBD1 or TRBD2 (5 bases each). This CDR3 is built from 13 residues. Germline lookup yields CDR1 SGHTA and CDR2 FQGNSA. V was cut by 3 bases and J by 7 bases, with 10 bases left in between. CDR3 nucleotide sequence: TGTGCCAGCAGCTTTCCCGGGGCTAATGAGCAGTTCTTC. Residues: CASSFPGANEQFF.

The V call is TRBV28, the J call TRBJ1-1; D is uncertain. The CDR3 runs 15 residues. Between the trimmed V and J ends, which lost 6 bases and 0 bases, there was a span of 14 bases. The V gene's germline CDR1 is MDHEN and CDR2 SYDVKM. DNA for the CDR3: TGTGCCAGCAGCTCCCCCTTCCCCATGAACACTGAAGCTTTCTTT. It codes for CASSSPFPMNTEAFF.

This chain joins TRBV2 and TRBJ2-5; 8 bases fit TRBD1. The CDR3 has 17 residues. V was clipped by 7 bases and J by 2 bases; unmatched bases: 15. The germline V gene encodes CDR1 SNHLY and CDR2 FYNNEI. CDR3 nucleotide sequence: TGTGCCAGCACCCAGAGGCCAGGGGGCGGATGGCAAGAGACCCAGTACTTC. Residues: CASTQRPGGGWQETQYF. Together with reference TRBV2 and TRBJ2-5, the CDR3 gives the full variable domain: EPEVTQTPSHQVTQMGQEVILRCVPISNHLYFYWYRQILGQKVEFLVSFYNNEISEKSEIFDDQFSVERPDGSNFTLKIRSTKLEDSAMYFCASTQRPGGGWQETQYFGPGTRLLVL.

The V and J genes are TRBV6-1 and TRBJ1-2; no firm D call. The CDR3 consists of 13 residues. The V end lost 0 bases, the J end lost 5 bases, and 7 bases lay between the germline ends. Germline CDR1 reads MNHNS; CDR2 reads SASEGT. In nucleotides, the CDR3 is TGTGCCAGCAGTGAAGCTGGGGAATATGGCTACACCTTC. Its protein product is CASSEAGEYGYTF.

The chain combines TRBV18 with TRBJ2-7; TRBD2 aligns across 7 bases. V was pared by 2 bases and J by 4 bases, with 5 bases of the junction left unmatched. CDR1 KGHSH and CDR2 LQKENI come from the germline V gene. The CDR3 is 14 amino acids. In nucleotides, the CDR3 is TGTGCCAGCTCACCAGGGACTACCGATTACGAGCAGTACTTC. Protein sequence: CASSPGTTDYEQYF.